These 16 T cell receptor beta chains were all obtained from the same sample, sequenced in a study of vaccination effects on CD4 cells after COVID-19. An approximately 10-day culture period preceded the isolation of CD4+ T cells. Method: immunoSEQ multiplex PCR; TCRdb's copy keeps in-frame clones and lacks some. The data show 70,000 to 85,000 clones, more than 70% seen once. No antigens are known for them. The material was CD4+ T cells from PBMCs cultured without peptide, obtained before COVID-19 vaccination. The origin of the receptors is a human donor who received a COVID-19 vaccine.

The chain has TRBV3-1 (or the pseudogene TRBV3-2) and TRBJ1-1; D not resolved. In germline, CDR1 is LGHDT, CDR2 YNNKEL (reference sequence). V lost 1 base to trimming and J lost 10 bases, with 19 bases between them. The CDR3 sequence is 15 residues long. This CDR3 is CASSQVASYRGRAFF. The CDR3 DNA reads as TGTGCCAGCAGCCAAGTGGCATCTTATCGAGGGAGAGCTTTCTTT.

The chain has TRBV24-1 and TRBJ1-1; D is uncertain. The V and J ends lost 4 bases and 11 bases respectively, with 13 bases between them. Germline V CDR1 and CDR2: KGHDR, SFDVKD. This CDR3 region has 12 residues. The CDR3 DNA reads TGTGCCACCAGTGACCCCTTAGGTGCGGCTTTCTTT. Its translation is CATSDPLGAAFF.

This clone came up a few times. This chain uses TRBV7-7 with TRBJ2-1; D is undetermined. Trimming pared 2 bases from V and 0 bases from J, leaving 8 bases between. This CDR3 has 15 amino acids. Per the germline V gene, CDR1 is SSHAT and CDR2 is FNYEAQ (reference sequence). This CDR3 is CASSLTSSSYNEQFF. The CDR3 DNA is TGTGCCAGCAGCTTAACCTCTAGCTCCTACAATGAGCAGTTCTTC.

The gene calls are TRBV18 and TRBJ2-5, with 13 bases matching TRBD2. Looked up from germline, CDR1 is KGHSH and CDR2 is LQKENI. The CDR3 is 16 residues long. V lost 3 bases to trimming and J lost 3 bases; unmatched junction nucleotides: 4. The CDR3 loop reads CASSPSGTSGKETQYF. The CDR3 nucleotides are TGTGCCAGCTCACCTTCCGGGACTAGCGGGAAAGAGACCCAGTACTTC. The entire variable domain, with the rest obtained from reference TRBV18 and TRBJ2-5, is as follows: NAGVMQNPRHLVRRRGQEARLRCSPMKGHSHVYWYRQLPEEGLKFMVYLQKENIIDESGMPKERFSAEFPKEGPSILRIQQVVRGDSAAYFCASSPSGTSGKETQYFGPGTRLLVL.

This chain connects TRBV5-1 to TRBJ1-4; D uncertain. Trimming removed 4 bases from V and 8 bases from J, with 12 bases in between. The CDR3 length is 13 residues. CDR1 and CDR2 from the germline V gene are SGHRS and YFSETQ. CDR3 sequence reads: CASSDEVGEKLFF. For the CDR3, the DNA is TGCGCCAGCAGCGACGAAGTTGGAGAAAAACTGTTTTTT.

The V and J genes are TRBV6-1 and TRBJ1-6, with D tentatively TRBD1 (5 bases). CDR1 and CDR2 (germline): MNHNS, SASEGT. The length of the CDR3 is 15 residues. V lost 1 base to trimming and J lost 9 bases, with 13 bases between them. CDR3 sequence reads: CASSEVGGVGSPLHF. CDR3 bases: TGTGCCAGCAGTGAAGTGGGGGGAGTAGGTTCACCCCTCCACTTT.

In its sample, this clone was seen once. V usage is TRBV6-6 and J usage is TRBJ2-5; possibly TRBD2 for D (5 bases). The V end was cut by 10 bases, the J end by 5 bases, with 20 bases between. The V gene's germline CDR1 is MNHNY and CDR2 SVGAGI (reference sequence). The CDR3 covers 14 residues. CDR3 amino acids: CAIVRDLTGETQYF. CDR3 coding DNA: TGTGCCATCGTACGGGATCTCACGGGGGAGACCCAGTACTTC.

The CDR3, as DNA: TGTGCCAGCAGGGGGAACAGGGGAGGTGATGGAAACACCATATATTTT. Translating gives CASRGNRGGDGNTIYF. The chain links TRBV2 to TRBJ1-3; 7 nucleotides agree with TRBD1. This CDR3 contains 16 residues. Germline CDR1 SNHLY, CDR2 FYNNEI. The J segment lost 3 bases and the V segment lost 6 bases, leaving 11 bases of the junction unmatched.

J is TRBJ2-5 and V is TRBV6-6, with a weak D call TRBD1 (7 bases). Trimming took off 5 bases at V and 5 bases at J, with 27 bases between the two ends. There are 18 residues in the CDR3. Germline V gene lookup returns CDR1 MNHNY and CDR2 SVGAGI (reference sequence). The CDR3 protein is CASSPGYGVWAGGETQYF. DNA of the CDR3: TGTGCCAGCAGTCCAGGATATGGCGTGTGGGCAGGGGGGGAGACCCAGTACTTC.

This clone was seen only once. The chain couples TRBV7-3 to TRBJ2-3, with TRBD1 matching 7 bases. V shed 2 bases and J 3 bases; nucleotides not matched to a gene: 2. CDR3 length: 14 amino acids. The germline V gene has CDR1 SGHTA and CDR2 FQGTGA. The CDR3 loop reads CASSLDRATDTQYF. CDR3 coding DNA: TGTGCCAGCAGCTTAGACAGGGCGACAGATACGCAGTATTTT.

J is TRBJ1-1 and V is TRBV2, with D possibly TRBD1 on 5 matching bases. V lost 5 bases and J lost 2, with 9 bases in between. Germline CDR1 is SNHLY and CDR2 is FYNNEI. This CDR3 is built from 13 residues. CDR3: CASSQGPNTEAFF. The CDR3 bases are TGTGCCAGCAGTCAGGGACCTAACACTGAAGCTTTCTTT.

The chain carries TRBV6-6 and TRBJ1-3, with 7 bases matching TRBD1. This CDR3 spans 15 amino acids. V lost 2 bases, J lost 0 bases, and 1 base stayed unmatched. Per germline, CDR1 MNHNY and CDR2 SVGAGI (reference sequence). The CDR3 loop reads CASSYTGDSGNTIYF. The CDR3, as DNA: TGTGCCAGCAGTTACACAGGGGACTCTGGAAACACCATATATTTT.

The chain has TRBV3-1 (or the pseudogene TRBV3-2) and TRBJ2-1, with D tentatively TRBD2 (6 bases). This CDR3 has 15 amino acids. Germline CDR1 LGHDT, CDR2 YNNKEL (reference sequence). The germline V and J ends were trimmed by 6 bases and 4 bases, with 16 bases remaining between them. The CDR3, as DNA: TGTGCCAGCAGTCAAACCGGGACTGGTTACAATGAGCAGTTCTTC. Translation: CASSQTGTGYNEQFF.

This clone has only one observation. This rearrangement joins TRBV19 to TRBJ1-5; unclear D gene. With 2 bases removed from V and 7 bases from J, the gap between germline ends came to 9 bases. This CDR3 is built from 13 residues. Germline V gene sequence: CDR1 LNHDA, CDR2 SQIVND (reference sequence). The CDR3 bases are TGTGCCAGTAGTATACCCAATGGCCAGCCCCAGCATTTT. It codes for CASSIPNGQPQHF. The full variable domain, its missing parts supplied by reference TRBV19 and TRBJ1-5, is DGGITQSPKYLFRKEGQNVTLSCEQNLNHDAMYWYRQDPGQGLRLIYYSQIVNDFQKGDIAEGYSVSREKKESFPLTVTSAQKNPTAFYLCASSIPNGQPQHFGDGTRLSIL.

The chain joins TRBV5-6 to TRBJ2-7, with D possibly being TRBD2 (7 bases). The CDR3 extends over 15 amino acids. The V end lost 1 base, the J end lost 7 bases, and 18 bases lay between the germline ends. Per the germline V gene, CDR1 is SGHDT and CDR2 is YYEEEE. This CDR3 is CASSLWNRAAGEQYV. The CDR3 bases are TGTGCCAGCAGCTTGTGGAACAGGGCAGCGGGAGAGCAGTACGTC.

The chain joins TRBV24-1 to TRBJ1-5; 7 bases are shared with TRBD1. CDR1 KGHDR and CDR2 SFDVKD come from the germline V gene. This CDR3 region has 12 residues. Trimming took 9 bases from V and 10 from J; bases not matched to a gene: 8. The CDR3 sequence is CATQSNRGPQHF. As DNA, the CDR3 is TGTGCCACCCAATCGAACAGGGGCCCCCAGCATTTT.